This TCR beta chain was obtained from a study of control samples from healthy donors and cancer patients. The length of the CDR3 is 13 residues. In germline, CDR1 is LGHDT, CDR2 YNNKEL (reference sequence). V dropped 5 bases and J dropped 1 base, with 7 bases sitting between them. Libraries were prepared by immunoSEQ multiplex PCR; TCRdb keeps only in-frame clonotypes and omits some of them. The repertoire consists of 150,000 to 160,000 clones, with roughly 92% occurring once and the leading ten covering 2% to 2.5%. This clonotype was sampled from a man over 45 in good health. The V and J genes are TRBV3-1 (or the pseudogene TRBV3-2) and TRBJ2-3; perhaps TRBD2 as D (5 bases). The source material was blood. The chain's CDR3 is CASSGRGTDTQYF. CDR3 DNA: TGTGCCAGCAGCGGGCGGGGCACAGATACGCAGTATTTT.